The rows below give T cell receptor beta chains drawn from one sample of a study of Graves' ophthalmopathy and Graves' hyperthyroidism. TCRdb reprocessed the multiplex PCR reads via MiXCR and lists one record per CDR3 protein. The sample carries about 180,000 distinct CDR3 sequences, 37% recorded once. The sample taken for sequencing was peripheral blood. These receptors were taken from a woman aged 40 to 55 with Graves' ophthalmopathy. Both conserved end residues are part of each CDR3. The D gene is left open where the match is weak. Only part of the rows carry a size: once, few, many, or a class if the clone is expanded.

V: TRBV6-5
J: TRBJ2-2
D: -
size: few
CDR3: CASSSQGNGELFF
DNA: TGTGCCAGCAGCTCTCAGGGTAACGGGGAGCTGTTTTTT

V: TRBV4-1
J: TRBJ1-2
D: TRBD1
size: many
CDR3: CASSRGTGYTYGYTF
DNA: TGCGCCAGCAGCCGCGGGACAGGGTATACCTATGGCTACACCTTC

V: TRBV27
J: TRBJ2-2
D: TRBD2
size: -
CDR3: CASGLDTGELFF
DNA: TGTGCCAGCGGACTAGACACCGGGGAGCTGTTTTTT

V: TRBV12-3/TRBV12-4
J: TRBJ2-7
D: -
size: few
CDR3: CASSLIQVQGQYF
DNA: TGTGCCAGCAGTTTAATCCAGGTGCAAGGGCAGTACTTC

V: TRBV20-1
J: TRBJ1-5
D: -
size: -
CDR3: CSARASAQPQHF
DNA: TGCAGTGCTAGGGCCTCCGCGCAGCCCCAGCATTTT

V: TRBV28
J: TRBJ1-2
D: -
size: many
CDR3: CASSSGASLGYYGYTF
DNA: TGTGCCAGCAGCTCTGGTGCCAGCCTCGGTTACTATGGCTACACCTTC

V: TRBV19
J: TRBJ1-2
D: -
size: many
CDR3: CASDPQGGYGYTF
DNA: TGTGCCTCCGACCCCCAGGGCGGCTATGGCTACACCTTC

V: TRBV12-3/TRBV12-4
J: TRBJ2-5
D: TRBD1
size: many
CDR3: CASSFVGGGETQYF
DNA: TGTGCCAGCAGTTTTGTAGGGGGCGGAGAGACCCAGTACTTC

V: TRBV12-5
J: TRBJ2-7
D: -
size: many
CDR3: CASGSQYDPHEQYF
DNA: TGTGCTAGTGGTTCCCAATATGACCCCCACGAGCAGTACTTC

V: TRBV10-3
J: TRBJ2-5
D: -
size: many
CDR3: CATSLGETQYF
DNA: TGTGCCACCTCTCTGGGTGAGACCCAGTACTTC

V: TRBV3-1
J: TRBJ1-2
D: TRBD1
size: many
CDR3: CASLGGEADGYTF
DNA: TGTGCCAGCTTAGGGGGCGAAGCGGATGGCTACACCTTC

V: TRBV14
J: TRBJ2-5
D: TRBD1
size: many
CDR3: CASSQLTGGEETQYF
DNA: TGTGCCAGCAGCCAGTTAACAGGGGGCGAGGAGACCCAGTACTTC

V: TRBV6-2/TRBV6-3
J: TRBJ1-5
D: -
size: -
CDR3: CASRPPGPHQPQHF
DNA: TGTGCCAGCAGGCCCCCGGGACCACATCAGCCCCAGCATTTT

V: TRBV19
J: TRBJ1-2
D: -
size: many
CDR3: CASRPDSRASYGYTF
DNA: TGTGCCAGTCGTCCGGATTCTCGGGCCAGCTATGGCTACACCTTC

V: TRBV11-2
J: TRBJ1-5
D: -
size: -
CDR3: CASSLVSGQTNQPQHF
DNA: TGTGCCAGCAGCTTAGTAAGCGGGCAAACTAATCAGCCCCAGCATTTT

V: TRBV2
J: TRBJ1-5
D: -
size: -
CDR3: CASIDPRRNQPQHF
DNA: TGTGCCAGCATAGATCCTCGGAGGAATCAGCCCCAGCATTTT

V: TRBV11-2
J: TRBJ2-5
D: TRBD2
size: -
CDR3: CASSSLTSGGVSRETQYF
DNA: TGTGCCAGCAGCTCTCTAACTAGCGGGGGGGTGTCTCGGGAGACCCAGTACTTC

V: TRBV6-1
J: TRBJ2-7
D: -
size: -
CDR3: CASSVSVYEQYF
DNA: TGTGCCAGCAGTGTTAGCGTTTACGAGCAGTACTTC

V: TRBV27
J: TRBJ1-1
D: -
size: many
CDR3: CASSRGENTEAFF
DNA: TGTGCCAGCAGCCGGGGGGAGAACACTGAAGCTTTCTTT

V: TRBV20-1
J: TRBJ2-4
D: TRBD1
size: -
CDR3: CSAMRQGEAKNIQYF
DNA: TGCAGTGCTATGCGACAGGGGGAAGCCAAAAACATTCAGTACTTC

V: TRBV5-1
J: TRBJ2-7
D: -
size: many
CDR3: CASSLDRETYEQYF
DNA: TGCGCCAGCAGCTTGGACAGGGAAACCTACGAGCAGTACTTC

V: TRBV27
J: TRBJ1-1
D: -
size: many
CDR3: CASSLFFRTEAFF
DNA: TGTGCCAGCAGTTTATTTTTTCGGACTGAAGCTTTCTTT

V: TRBV28
J: TRBJ2-7
D: -
size: many
CDR3: CASSYGDYEQYF
DNA: TGTGCCAGCAGTTACGGAGACTACGAGCAGTACTTC

V: TRBV6-1
J: TRBJ1-1
D: -
size: -
CDR3: CATTQDGVYTEAFF
DNA: TGTGCCACCACGCAGGACGGCGTGTACACTGAAGCTTTCTTT

V: TRBV20-1
J: TRBJ1-6
D: -
size: -
CDR3: CSARDPARGNSPLHF
DNA: TGCAGTGCTAGAGATCCGGCCAGGGGCAACTCACCCCTCCACTTT

V: TRBV3-1
J: TRBJ1-6
D: TRBD1
size: once
CDR3: CASSTRRQGTSPLHF
DNA: TGTGCCAGCAGCACAAGACGACAGGGAACTTCACCCCTCCACTTT

V: TRBV19
J: TRBJ1-2
D: -
size: many
CDR3: CASSIGGPYGYTF
DNA: TGTGCCAGTAGTATCGGCGGACCGTATGGCTACACCTTC

V: TRBV6-1
J: TRBJ2-7
D: -
size: -
CDR3: CASSPKPRGVSEQYF
DNA: TGTGCCAGCAGCCCTAAGCCTAGAGGGGTTAGCGAGCAGTACTTC

V: TRBV7-9
J: TRBJ1-1
D: -
size: many
CDR3: CASSLVRQLNTEAFF
DNA: TGTGCCAGCAGCTTAGTGAGACAACTGAACACTGAAGCTTTCTTT

V: TRBV11-3
J: TRBJ2-7
D: -
size: once
CDR3: CASSLYQGTEQYF
DNA: TGTGCCAGCAGCTTATACCAGGGAACCGAGCAGTACTTC

V: TRBV5-4
J: TRBJ1-2
D: TRBD1
size: many
CDR3: CASSLDRGGNYGYTF
DNA: TGTGCCAGCAGCTTGGACAGGGGCGGTAACTATGGCTACACCTTC

V: TRBV28
J: TRBJ1-3
D: -
size: many
CDR3: CASSSPGEDSGNTIYF
DNA: TGTGCCAGCAGTTCACCAGGGGAGGACTCTGGAAACACCATATATTTT

V: TRBV7-2
J: TRBJ2-7
D: -
size: many
CDR3: CASSDRTGPPGYEQYF
DNA: TGTGCCAGCAGCGACCGAACGGGGCCCCCGGGCTACGAGCAGTACTTC

V: TRBV12-3/TRBV12-4
J: TRBJ1-1
D: -
size: -
CDR3: CASGTRGGAEAFF
DNA: TGTGCCAGCGGGACCAGGGGAGGGGCTGAAGCTTTCTTT

V: TRBV28
J: TRBJ2-7
D: -
size: many
CDR3: CASSLSAAREQYF
DNA: TGTGCCAGCAGTTTAAGTGCAGCGCGAGAGCAGTACTTC

V: TRBV15
J: TRBJ2-7
D: -
size: few
CDR3: CATSTQQGYNEQYF
DNA: TGTGCCACCAGCACCCAACAGGGTTACAACGAGCAGTACTTC

V: TRBV24-1
J: TRBJ2-1
D: TRBD2
size: -
CDR3: CATQGLAFYNEQFF
DNA: TGTGCCACCCAGGGACTAGCGTTCTACAATGAGCAGTTCTTC

V: TRBV28
J: TRBJ2-7
D: -
size: few
CDR3: CASSRGDSYEQYF
DNA: TGTGCCAGCAGTCGAGGGGACTCCTACGAGCAGTACTTC

V: TRBV4-2
J: TRBJ1-5
D: -
size: many
CDR3: CASSQGNNQPQHF
DNA: TGTGCCAGCAGCCAAGGTAACAATCAGCCCCAGCATTTT

V: TRBV10-3
J: TRBJ2-7
D: TRBD2
size: -
CDR3: CAISEASGRFYEQYF
DNA: TGTGCCATCAGTGAGGCTAGCGGGAGGTTCTACGAGCAGTACTTC

V: TRBV11-2
J: TRBJ2-7
D: -
size: many
CDR3: CASSWWGGGSYEQYF
DNA: TGTGCCAGCAGCTGGTGGGGTGGGGGCTCCTACGAGCAGTACTTC

V: TRBV19
J: TRBJ2-5
D: TRBD2
size: many
CDR3: CASSRGLAGLETQYF
DNA: TGTGCCAGTAGTAGGGGACTAGCGGGATTAGAGACCCAGTACTTC

V: TRBV12-3/TRBV12-4
J: TRBJ1-3
D: -
size: many
CDR3: CASSLTRSGNTIYF
DNA: TGTGCCAGCAGTTTAACTCGCTCTGGAAACACCATATATTTT

V: TRBV2
J: TRBJ1-2
D: -
size: many
CDR3: CASSDTGVTNYGYTF
DNA: TGTGCCAGCAGTGACACAGGTGTCACTAACTATGGCTACACCTTC

V: TRBV5-5
J: TRBJ2-7
D: -
size: -
CDR3: CASSFPDSYEQYF
DNA: TGTGCCAGCAGCTTTCCTGACAGCTACGAGCAGTACTTC

V: TRBV7-2
J: TRBJ2-2
D: -
size: -
CDR3: CASSSWNSGELFF
DNA: TGTGCCAGCAGCTCGTGGAATTCCGGGGAGCTGTTTTTT

V: TRBV7-2
J: TRBJ1-5
D: -
size: -
CDR3: CASSLGQPLTQPQHF
DNA: TGTGCCAGCAGCTTAGGGCAGCCCTTAACGCAGCCCCAGCATTTT

V: TRBV7-2
J: TRBJ2-7
D: -
size: -
CDR3: CASSPPWSEQYF
DNA: TGTGCCAGCAGCCCCCCATGGAGCGAGCAGTACTTC

V: TRBV6-2/TRBV6-3
J: TRBJ1-5
D: -
size: -
CDR3: CASSYQANQPQHF
DNA: TGTGCCAGCAGTTATCAGGCAAATCAGCCCCAGCATTTT

V: TRBV27
J: TRBJ1-1
D: TRBD1
size: many
CDR3: CASSLSVFGTASLNTEAFF
DNA: TGTGCCAGCAGTTTATCGGTCTTTGGGACAGCCTCCTTGAACACTGAAGCTTTCTTT

V: TRBV10-3
J: TRBJ1-1
D: TRBD1
size: many
CDR3: CAIAGQGVPEAFF
DNA: TGTGCCATTGCGGGACAGGGGGTCCCTGAAGCTTTCTTT

V: TRBV11-2
J: TRBJ1-3
D: TRBD1
size: -
CDR3: CASSLGGQGVSGNTIYF
DNA: TGTGCCAGCAGCTTAGGGGGACAGGGGGTGTCTGGAAACACCATATATTTT

V: TRBV2
J: TRBJ1-1
D: -
size: many
CDR3: CATDLWGSNTEAFF
DNA: TGTGCCACCGACCTATGGGGATCGAACACTGAAGCTTTCTTT

V: TRBV28
J: TRBJ1-3
D: TRBD1
size: many
CDR3: CASSLIQGQENTIYF
DNA: TGTGCCAGCAGTTTAATACAGGGGCAGGAAAACACCATATATTTT